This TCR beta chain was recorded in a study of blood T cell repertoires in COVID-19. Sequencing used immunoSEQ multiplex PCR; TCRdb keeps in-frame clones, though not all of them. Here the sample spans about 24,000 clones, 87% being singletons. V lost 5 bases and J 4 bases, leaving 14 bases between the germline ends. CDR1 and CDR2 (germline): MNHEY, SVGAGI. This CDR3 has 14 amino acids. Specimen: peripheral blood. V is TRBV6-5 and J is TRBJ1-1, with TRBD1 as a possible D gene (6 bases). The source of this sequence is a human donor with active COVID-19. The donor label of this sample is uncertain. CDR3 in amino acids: CASSPKQGLTEAFF. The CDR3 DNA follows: TGTGCCAGCAGTCCAAAACAGGGTCTCACTGAAGCTTTCTTT.